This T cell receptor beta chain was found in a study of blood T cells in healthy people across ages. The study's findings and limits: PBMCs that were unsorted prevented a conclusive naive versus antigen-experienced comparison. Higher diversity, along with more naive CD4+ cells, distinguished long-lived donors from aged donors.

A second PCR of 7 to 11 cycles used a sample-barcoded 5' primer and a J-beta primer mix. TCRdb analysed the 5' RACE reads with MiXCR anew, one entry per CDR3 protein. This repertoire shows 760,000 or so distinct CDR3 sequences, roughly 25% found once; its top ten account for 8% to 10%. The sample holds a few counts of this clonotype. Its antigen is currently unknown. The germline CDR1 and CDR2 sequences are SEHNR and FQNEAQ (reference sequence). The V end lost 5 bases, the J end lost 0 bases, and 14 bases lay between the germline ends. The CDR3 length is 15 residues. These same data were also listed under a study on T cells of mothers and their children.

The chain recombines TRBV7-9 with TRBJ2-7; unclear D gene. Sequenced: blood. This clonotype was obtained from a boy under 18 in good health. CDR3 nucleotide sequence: TGTGCCAGCAGCCCCCGGGTGGCAAGCTCCTACGAGCAGTACTTC. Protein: CASSPRVASSYEQYF. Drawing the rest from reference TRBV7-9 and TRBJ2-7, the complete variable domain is DTGVSQNPRHKITKRGQNVTFRCDPISEHNRLYWYRQTLGQGPEFLTYFQNEAQLEKSRLLSDRFSAERPKGSFSTLEIQRTEQGDSAMYLCASSPRVASSYEQYFGPGTRLTVT.